This T cell receptor (beta chain) was found in a study of T cell responses to AZD1222 COVID-19 vaccine. Looking at the study overall: The study pooled second doses at about 4 or about 12 weeks.

TCRdb's table, derived via immunoSEQ multiplex PCR, lists solely in-frame clones and lacks some. In the table there are some 170,000 clones, around 94% of which are singletons. The study's findings and limits: Clonal diversity was possibly underestimated, and white British individuals and females predominated among donors. Seropositive status at baseline applied to only six AZD1222 recipients. Repertoire sampling occurred only after the peak T cell response.

Points on this clone: The antigen is unknown. Additional DNA sequences in this sample encode the identical CDR3.

The V and J ends lost 1 base and 4 bases respectively, with 4 bases between them. There are 13 residues in the CDR3. Germline lookup yields CDR1 LGHDT and CDR2 YNNKEL (reference sequence). The sequence came from an adult in good health. The V gene is TRBV3-1 (or the pseudogene TRBV3-2), the J gene TRBJ2-2, with D unclear. The sample was peripheral blood, taken on day 0 of AZD1222 vaccination. The DNA for the CDR3 is TGTGCCAGCAGCCAAGGTGGCACCGGGGAGCTGTTTTTT. Its protein is CASSQGGTGELFF.